This T cell receptor (beta chain) was captured in a study of cytomegalovirus exposure and HLA in healthy donors. The study, taken as a whole, reports: Reports indicated that the classifier achieved high specificity and sensitivity in diagnosing cytomegalovirus status. The study designated 164 TCR beta chains cytomegalovirus-associated.

Researchers ran the PCR with 60 Vbeta and 13 Jbeta primers. This table comes from immunoSEQ multiplex PCR, and its TCRdb copy is limited to in-frame clones, with some not included. Of over 100,000 clones detected, 6.5% to 9.5% appear once; the ten largest clones hold about 5.5%. As to this clone: Its cognate antigen is unknown.

Per the germline V gene, CDR1 is SGHTA and CDR2 is FQGNSA. CDR3 length: 15 residues. The ends lost 5 bases at V and 2 bases at J; junction bases unmatched: 6. Donors counted as nominally healthy when sampled, yet unrecorded immune exposures were likely. The receptor was isolated from a man in his forties in good health and CMV-seronegative. The V call is TRBV7-2, the J call TRBJ1-2; 9 bases are a match to TRBD1. The sample was PBMCs. The CDR3: CASSPTGGDNYGYTF. The CDR3 bases are TGTGCCAGCAGCCCGACAGGGGGTGACAACTATGGCTACACCTTC.